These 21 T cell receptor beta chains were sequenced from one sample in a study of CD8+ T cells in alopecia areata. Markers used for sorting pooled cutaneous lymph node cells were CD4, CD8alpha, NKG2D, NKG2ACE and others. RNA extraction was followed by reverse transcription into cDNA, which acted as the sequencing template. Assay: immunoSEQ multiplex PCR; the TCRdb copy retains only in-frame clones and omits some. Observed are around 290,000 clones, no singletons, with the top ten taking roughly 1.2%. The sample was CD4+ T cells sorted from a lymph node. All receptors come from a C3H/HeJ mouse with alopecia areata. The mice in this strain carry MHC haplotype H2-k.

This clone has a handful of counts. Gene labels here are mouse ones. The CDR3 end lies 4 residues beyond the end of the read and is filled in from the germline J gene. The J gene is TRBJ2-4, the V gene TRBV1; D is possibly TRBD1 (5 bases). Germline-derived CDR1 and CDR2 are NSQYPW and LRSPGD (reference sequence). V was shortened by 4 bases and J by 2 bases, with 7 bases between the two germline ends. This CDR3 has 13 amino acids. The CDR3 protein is CTCSGGVQNTLYF. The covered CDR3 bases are TGCACCTGCAGTGGAGGGGTTCAAAAC.

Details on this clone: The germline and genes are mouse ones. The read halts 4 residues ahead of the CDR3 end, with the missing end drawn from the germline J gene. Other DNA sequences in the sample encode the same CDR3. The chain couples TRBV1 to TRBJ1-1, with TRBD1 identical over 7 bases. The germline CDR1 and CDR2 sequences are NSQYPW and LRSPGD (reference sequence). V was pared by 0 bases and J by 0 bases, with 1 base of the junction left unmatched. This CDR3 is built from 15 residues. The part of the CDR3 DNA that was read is TGCACCTGCAGTGCAGAGGGGACAGCAAACACA. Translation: CTCSAEGTANT. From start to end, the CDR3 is CTCSAEGTANTEVFF.

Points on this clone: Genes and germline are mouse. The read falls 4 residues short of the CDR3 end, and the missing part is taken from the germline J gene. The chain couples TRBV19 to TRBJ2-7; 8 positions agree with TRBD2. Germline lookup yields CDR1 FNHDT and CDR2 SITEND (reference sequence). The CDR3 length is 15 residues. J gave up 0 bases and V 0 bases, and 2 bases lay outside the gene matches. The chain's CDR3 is CASSIGLGSSYEQYF. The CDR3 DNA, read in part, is TGTGCCAGCAGTATAGGACTGGGGAGCTCCTAT.

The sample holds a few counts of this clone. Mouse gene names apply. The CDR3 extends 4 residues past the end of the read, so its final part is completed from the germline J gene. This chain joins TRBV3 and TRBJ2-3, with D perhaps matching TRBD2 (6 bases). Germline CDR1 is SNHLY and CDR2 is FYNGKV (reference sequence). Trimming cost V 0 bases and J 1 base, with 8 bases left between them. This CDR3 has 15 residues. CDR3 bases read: TGTGCCAGCAGCTTAGCTGGGGGTGGTGCAGAA. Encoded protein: CASSLAGGGAE. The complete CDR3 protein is CASSLAGGGAETLYF. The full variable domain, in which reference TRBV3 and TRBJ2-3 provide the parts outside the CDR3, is GPKVLQIPSHQIIDMGQMVTLNCDPVSNHLYFYWYKQILGQQMEFLVNFYNGKVMEKSKLFKDQFSVERPDGSYFTLKIQPTALEDSAVYFCASSLAGGGAETLYFGSGTRLTVL.

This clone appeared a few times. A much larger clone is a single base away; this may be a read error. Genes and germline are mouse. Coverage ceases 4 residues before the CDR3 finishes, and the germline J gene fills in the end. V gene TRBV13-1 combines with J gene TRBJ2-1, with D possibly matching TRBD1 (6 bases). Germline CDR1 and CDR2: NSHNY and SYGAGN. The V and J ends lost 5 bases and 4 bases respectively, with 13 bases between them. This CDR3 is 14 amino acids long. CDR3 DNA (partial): TGTGCCAGCAGCCCCGGGACAAAGTATGCT. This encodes CASSPGTKYA. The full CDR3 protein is CASSPGTKYAEQFF.

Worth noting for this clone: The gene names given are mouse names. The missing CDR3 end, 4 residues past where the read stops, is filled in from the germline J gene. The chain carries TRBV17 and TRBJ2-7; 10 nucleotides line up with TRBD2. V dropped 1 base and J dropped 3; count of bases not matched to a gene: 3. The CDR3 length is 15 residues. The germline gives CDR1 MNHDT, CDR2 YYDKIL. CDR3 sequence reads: CASSRGGLGHYEQYF. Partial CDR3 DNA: TGTGCTAGCAGTAGAGGGGGACTGGGGCACTAT.

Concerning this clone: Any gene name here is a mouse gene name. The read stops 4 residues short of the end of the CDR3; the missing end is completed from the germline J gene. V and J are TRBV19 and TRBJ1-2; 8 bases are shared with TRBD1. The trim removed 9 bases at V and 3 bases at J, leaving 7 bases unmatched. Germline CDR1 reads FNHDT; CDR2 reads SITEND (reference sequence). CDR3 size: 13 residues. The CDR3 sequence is CATKDRDDSDYTF. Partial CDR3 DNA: TGTGCCACCAAGGACAGGGATGACTCC.

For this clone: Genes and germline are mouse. CDR3 DNA (partial): TGTGCCAGCAGTATAGGGGGGGGGCTTGCT. It encodes CASSIGGGLA. The CDR3 in full is CASSIGGGLAEQFF. The chain couples TRBV19 to TRBJ2-1; 8 nucleotides line up with TRBD2. The read comes to an end 4 residues before the CDR3 does, leaving the germline J gene to fill in the end. The length of the CDR3 is 14 residues. Germline-derived CDR1 and CDR2 are FNHDT and SITEND (reference sequence). The ends lost 0 bases at V and 6 bases at J; junction bases unmatched: 2.

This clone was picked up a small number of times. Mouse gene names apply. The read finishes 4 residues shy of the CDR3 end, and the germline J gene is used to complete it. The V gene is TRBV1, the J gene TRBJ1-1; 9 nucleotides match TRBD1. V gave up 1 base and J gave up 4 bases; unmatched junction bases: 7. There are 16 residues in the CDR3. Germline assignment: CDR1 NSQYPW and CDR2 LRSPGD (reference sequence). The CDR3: CTCSAVQGARGTEVFF. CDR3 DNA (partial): TGCACCTGCAGTGCAGTACAGGGGGCGCGAGGCACA.

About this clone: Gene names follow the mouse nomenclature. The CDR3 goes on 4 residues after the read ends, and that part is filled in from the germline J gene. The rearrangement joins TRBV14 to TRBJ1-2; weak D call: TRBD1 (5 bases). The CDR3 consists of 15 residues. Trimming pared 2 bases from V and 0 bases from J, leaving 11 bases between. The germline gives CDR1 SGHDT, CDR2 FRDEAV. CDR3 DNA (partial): TGTGCCAGCAGTTTGTGGGGGGGAGCAAACTCC. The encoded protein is CASSLWGGANS. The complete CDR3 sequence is CASSLWGGANSDYTF.

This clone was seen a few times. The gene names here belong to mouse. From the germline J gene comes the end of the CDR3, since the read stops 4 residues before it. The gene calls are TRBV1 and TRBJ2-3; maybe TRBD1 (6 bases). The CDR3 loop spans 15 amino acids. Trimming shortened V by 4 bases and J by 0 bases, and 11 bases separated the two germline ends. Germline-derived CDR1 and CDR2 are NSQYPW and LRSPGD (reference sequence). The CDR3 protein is CTCSGTETSAETLYF. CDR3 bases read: TGCACCTGCAGTGGGACAGAAACTAGTGCAGAA. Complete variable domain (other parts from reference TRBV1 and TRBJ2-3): VTLLEQNPRWRLVPRGQAVNLRCILKNSQYPWMSWYQQDLQKQLQWLFTLRSPGDKEVKSLPGADYLATRVTDTELRLQVANMSQGRTLYCTCSGTETSAETLYFGSGTRLTVL.

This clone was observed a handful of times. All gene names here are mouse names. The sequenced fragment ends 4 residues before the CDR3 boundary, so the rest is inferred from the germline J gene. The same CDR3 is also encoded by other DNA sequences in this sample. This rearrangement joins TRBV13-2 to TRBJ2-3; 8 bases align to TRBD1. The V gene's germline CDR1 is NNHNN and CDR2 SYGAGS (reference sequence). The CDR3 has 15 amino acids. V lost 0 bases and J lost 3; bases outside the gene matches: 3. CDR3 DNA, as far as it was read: TGTGCCAGCGGTGATGCAGGGGGCGCGGCAGAA. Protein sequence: CASGDAGGAAE. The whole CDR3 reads CASGDAGGAAETLYF.

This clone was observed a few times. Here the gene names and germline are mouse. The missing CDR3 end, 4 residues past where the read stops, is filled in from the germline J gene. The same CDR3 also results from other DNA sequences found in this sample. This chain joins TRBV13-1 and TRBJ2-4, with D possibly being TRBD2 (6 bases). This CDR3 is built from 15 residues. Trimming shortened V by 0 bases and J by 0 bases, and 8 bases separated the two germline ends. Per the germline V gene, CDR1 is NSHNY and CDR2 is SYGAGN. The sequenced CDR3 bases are TGTGCCAGCAGTGATGGTGGGGGTAGTCAAAAC. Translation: CASSDGGGSQN. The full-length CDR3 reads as CASSDGGGSQNTLYF.

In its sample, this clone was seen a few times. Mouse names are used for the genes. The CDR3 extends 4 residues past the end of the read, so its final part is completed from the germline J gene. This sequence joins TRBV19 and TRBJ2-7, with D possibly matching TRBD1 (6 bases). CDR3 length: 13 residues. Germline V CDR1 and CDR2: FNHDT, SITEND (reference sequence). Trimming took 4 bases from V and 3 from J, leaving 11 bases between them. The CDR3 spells CASSGQPLYEQYF. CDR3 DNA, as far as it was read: TGTGCCAGCAGTGGACAGCCCCTCTAT.

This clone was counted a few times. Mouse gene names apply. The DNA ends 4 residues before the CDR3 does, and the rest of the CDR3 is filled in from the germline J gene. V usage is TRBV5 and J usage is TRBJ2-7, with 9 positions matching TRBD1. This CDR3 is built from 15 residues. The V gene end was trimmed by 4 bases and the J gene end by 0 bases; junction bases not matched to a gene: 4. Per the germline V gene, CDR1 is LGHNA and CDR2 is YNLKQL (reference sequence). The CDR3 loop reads CASSPHRGPSYEQYF. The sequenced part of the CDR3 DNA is TGTGCCAGCAGCCCCCACAGGGGGCCCTCCTAT.

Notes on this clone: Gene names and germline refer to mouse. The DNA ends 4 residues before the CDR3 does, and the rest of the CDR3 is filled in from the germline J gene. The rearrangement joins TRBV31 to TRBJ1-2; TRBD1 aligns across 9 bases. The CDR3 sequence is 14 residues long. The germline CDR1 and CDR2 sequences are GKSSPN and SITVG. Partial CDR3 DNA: TGTGCCTGGAGTCCGGGACAGGGAGGACCC. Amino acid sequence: CAWSPGQGGP. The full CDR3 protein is CAWSPGQGGPDYTF.

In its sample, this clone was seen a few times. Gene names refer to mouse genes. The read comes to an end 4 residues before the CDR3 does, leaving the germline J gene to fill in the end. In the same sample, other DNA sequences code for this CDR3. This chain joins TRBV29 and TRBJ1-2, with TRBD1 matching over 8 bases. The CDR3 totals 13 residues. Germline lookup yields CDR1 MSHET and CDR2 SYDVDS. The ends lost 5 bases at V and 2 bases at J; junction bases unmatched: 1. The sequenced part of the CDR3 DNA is TGTGCTAGCAGTCAGGGGGCGAACTCC. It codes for CASSQGANS. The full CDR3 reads CASSQGANSDYTF.

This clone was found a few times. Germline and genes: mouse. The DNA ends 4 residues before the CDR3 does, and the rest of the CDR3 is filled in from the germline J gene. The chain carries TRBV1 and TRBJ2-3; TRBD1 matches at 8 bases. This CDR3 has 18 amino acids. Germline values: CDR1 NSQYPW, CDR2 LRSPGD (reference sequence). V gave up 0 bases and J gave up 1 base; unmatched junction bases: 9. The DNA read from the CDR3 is TGCACCTGCAGTGCAGACCCGGGACAGGAGGACGGTGCAGAA. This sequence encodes CTCSADPGQEDGAE. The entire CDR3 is CTCSADPGQEDGAETLYF.

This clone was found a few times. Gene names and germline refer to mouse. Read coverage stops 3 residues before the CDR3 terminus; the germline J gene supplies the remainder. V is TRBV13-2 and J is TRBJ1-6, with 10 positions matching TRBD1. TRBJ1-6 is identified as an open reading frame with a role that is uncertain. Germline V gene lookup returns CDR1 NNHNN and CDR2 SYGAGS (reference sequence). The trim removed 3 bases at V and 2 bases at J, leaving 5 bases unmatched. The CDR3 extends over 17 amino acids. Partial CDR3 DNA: TGTGCCAGCGGTGGCCGGGACAGGGGTGCCTATAATTCGCCC. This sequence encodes CASGGRDRGAYNSP. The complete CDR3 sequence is CASGGRDRGAYNSPLYF.

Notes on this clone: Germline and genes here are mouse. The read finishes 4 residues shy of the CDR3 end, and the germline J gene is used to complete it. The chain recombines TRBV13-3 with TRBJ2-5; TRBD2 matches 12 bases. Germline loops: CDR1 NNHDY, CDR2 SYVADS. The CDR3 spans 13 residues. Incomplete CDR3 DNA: TGTGCCAGCCAGGACTGGGGGGGAGAC. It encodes CASQDWGGD. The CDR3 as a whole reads CASQDWGGDTQYF.

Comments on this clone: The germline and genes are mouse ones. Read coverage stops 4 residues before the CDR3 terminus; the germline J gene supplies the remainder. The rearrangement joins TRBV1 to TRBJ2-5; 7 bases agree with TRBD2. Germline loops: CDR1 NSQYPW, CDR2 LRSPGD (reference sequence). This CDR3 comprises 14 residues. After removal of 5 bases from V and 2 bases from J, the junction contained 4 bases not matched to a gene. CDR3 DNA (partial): TGCACCTGCAGTTTACTGGGGTTCCAAGAC. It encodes CTCSLLGFQD. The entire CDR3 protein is CTCSLLGFQDTQYF.